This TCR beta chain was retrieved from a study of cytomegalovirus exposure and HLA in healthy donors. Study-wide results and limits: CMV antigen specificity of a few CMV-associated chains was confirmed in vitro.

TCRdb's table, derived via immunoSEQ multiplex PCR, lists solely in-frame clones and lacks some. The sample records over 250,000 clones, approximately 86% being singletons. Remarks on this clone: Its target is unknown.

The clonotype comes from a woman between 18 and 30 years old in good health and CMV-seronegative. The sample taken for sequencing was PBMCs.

The CDR3 coding sequence is TGTGCCAGCAGCTCCCGCAGGGAGGAGAACACTGAAGCTTTCTTT. Protein sequence: CASSSRREENTEAFF. This chain links TRBV9 with TRBJ1-1; possibly TRBD1 for D (5 bases). The CDR3 length is 15 residues. Germline V gives CDR1 SGDLS, CDR2 YYNGEE. The V gene lost 4 bases and the J gene lost 1 base, with 14 bases spanning the gap. Based on the CDR3 plus reference TRBV9 and TRBJ1-1, the full variable domain is DSGVTQTPKHLITATGQRVTLRCSPRSGDLSVYWYQQSLDQGLQFLIQYYNGEERAKGNILERFSAQQFPDLHSELNLSSLELGDSALYFCASSSRREENTEAFFGQGTRLTVV.